This TCR beta chain was recorded in a study of blood T cell repertoires in COVID-19. Study context: Material from acute and convalescent COVID-19 was sourced from the United States, Italy and Spain. PBMCs, B-cell-depleted T cells, or T cells were the source of the cDNA or gDNA that made up the material.

Original processing notes: Cell counts per sample came from amplifying reference gene primers. Some clones are missing from TCRdb's copy, which holds only in-frame ones; the method was immunoSEQ multiplex PCR. V, J and clone size derive from that table, while D and trimming were established from the DNA sequence. This table holds under 60,000 clones, over 80% found once. Germline V gene lookup returns CDR1 SGDLS and CDR2 YYNGEE. Germline trimming cut 0 bases from V and 6 bases from J; bases unmatched to any gene: 12. The length of the CDR3 is 17 residues. The chain joins TRBV9 to TRBJ2-7, with 10 positions matching TRBD2. Sequences were obtained from peripheral blood. The clonotype comes from a human donor with active COVID-19. The donor label of this sample is uncertain. The CDR3 nucleotides read TGTGCCAGCAGCGTAGCCCCCGCTCGGCTAGCGGGAGCCGAGCAGTACTTC. Its protein product is CASSVAPARLAGAEQYF.